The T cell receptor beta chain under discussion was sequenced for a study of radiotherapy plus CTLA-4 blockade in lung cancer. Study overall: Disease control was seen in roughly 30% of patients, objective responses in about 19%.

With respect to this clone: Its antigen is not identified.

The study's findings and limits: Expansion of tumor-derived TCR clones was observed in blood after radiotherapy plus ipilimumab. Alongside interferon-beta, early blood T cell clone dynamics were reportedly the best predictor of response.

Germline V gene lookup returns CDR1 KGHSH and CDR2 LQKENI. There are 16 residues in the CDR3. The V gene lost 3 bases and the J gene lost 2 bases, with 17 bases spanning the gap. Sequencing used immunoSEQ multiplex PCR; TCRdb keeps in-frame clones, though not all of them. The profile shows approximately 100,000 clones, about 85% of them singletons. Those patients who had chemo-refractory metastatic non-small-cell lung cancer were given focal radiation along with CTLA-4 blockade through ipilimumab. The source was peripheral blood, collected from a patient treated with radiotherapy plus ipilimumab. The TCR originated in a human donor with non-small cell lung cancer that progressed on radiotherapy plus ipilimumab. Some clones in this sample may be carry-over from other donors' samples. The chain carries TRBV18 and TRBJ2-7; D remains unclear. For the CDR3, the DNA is TGTGCCAGCTCACCTCTACACCGAATCAAAGCCTACGAGCAGTACTTC. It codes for CASSPLHRIKAYEQYF.